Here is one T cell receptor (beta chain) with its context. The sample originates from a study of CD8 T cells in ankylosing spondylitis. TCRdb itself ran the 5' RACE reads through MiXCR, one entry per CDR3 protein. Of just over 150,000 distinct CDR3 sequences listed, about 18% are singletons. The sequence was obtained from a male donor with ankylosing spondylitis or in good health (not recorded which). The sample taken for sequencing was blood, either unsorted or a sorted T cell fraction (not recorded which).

The DNA of the CDR3 is TGTGCCAGCAGCTTGGGCCCAGGGGGAAAGACACGTATCACAGATACGCAGTATTTT. Protein product: CASSLGPGGKTRITDTQYF. This chain uses TRBV11-2 with TRBJ2-3; 7 bases line up with TRBD1. Germline trimming cut 3 bases from V and 2 bases from J; bases unmatched to any gene: 17. CDR3 size: 19 residues. Per the germline V gene, CDR1 is SGHAT and CDR2 is FQNNGV.